The text below deals with one T cell receptor beta chain. Its recognized antigen is unknown. No base quality values were provided; no much bigger clone lies one nucleotide off. The data derive from a study of T cell responses to AZD1222 COVID-19 vaccine (dated by TCRdb to 2020 to 2022). A note on the overall study: Because spike-specific TCR depth and breadth did not differ between the two schedules, AZD1222 recipients who got a second dose at roughly 4 weeks were pooled with those who got a second dose at roughly 12 weeks. TCR sequencing covered 230 or so trial participants: 200 to 210 given two doses of AZD1222 and 26 given two doses of MenACWY control vaccine. Trial participants were enrolled by age into 18-55, 56-69 and 70-plus year subgroups, with around 140, 26 and 57 TCR-sequenced participants respectively.

The time point label of this sample denotes: baseline before first vaccination. Samples from vaccinated people were obtained from the UK trials COV001 and COV002, which included a single-blind randomized controlled phase 2/3 trial of AZD1222 (ChAdOx1 nCoV-19) in healthy adults. Trial participant PBMC samples were collected at day 0 and day 28 after the second dose for TCRbeta chain sequencing. V sheds 3 bases and J sheds 0 bases, leaving 12 bases between their ends. CDR1 and CDR2, per the germline V gene (reference sequence), are MNHEY and SMNVEV. The CDR3 runs 15 residues from the cysteine to the phenylalanine. CDR3 DNA only is kept here, 45 bases in frame from base 1. The CDR3 regions of human TCRbeta chains were analyzed by immunosequencing. The paper's data handling went like this. Repertoire TCRs were checked for matches against a reference library of SARS-CoV-2-specific TCRs that had been generated using the MIRA antigen-specificity platform. Breadth was defined as the fraction of unique TCRs that were SARS-CoV-2-associated, and depth was defined as the fraction of total T cells that were SARS-CoV-2-associated. Each spike-specific TCR was assigned to its reactive spike region and to a CD4 or CD8 class using the MIRA data. Log10-transformed breadth and depth values were compared by one-way ANOVA with Sidak's multiple comparisons tests. This immuneACCESS table, as held by TCRdb, lists in-frame sequences with V and J called but not all clones. Of the missing ones, under half trace to an unresolved V gene in checked studies; the others have no known cause. V and J calls and clone size are given by that table; D and trimming were obtained from the DNA. The sample records under 80,000 clones, 80% to 85% of which are singletons. The ten biggest clones cover 21% of the sample.

General study outcomes and caveats: The whole spike protein was spanned by vaccine-associated CD4 TCRs, and dominant responses were seen in regions 160-218 and 743-854. Participants were mostly white British and included more females than males, and it was suggested by the authors that clonal diversity may have been underestimated. In the small 56-69-year group, the increase in depth fell short of significance, most likely because of low power. Only a handful of AZD1222 recipients were SARS-CoV-2 seropositive at baseline, limiting conclusions about previously exposed vaccinees. Because no day 14 peak-response samples were available, the repertoires could be characterized only after the peak T cell response. After two AZD1222 doses, spike-specific TCR breadth and depth were significantly higher than at day 0 and than in MenACWY recipients. Nearly half of unique spike-specific TCRs reportedly recognized epitopes outside regions mutated in the B.1.351 and B.1.1.7 variants.

The sequencing here drew on peripheral blood, taken on day 0 of AZD1222 vaccination. This clonotype originated in an adult in good health. Recombination joined TRBV27 with TRBJ2-7; TRBD1 is a weak D gene call, 5 bases matching. The CDR3 region reads CASSFSAGLSYEQYF. Here is the DNA: TGTGCCAGCAGTTTTTCGGCAGGGCTCTCCTACGAGCAGTACTTC.